These T cell receptor beta chains were read from a single sample in a study of blood T cell repertoires in COVID-19. TCRdb keeps only in-frame clones here, not all; method: immunoSEQ multiplex PCR. Altogether around 150,000 clones are present, over 75% being singletons, with the ten largest covering 9.5% to 12%. The sample taken for sequencing was PBMCs or T cells enriched from blood (not recorded which). The receptor source for this set is a man between 50 and 59 years old who had recovered from COVID-19. CDR3s include the opening cysteine and the closing phenylalanine or tryptophan. Each record gives: CDR3 protein, CDR3 DNA, J gene, V gene, D gene, clone size. A D gene is named only where the DNA matches it firmly. Part of the rows lack a size; the others show once, few, many or a class for expanded clones.

CASSFRGLGTEAFF | TGTGCCAGCAGCTTCAGGGGGCTGGGGACTGAAGCTTTCTTT | TRBJ1-1 | TRBV5-4 | TRBD1 | NA
CASSQVQGSGQPQHF | TGTGCCAGCAGCCAAGTCCAGGGGTCAGGTCAGCCCCAGCATTTT | TRBJ1-5 | TRBV4-2 | NA | once
CASSFMGQGALNTEAFF | TGTGCCAGCAGCTTCATGGGACAGGGGGCTTTGAACACTGAAGCTTTCTTT | TRBJ1-1 | TRBV5-6 | TRBD1 | NA
CASSTLETQYF | TGTGCCAGTAGTACCCTAGAGACCCAGTACTTC | TRBJ2-5 | TRBV19 | NA | NA
CASKFPGTGENIQYF | TGTGCCAGCAAGTTTCCCGGGACAGGGGAAAACATTCAGTACTTC | TRBJ2-4 | TRBV28 | TRBD1 | NA
CATSREQGDNQPQHF | TGTGCCACCAGCAGGGAACAGGGAGACAATCAGCCCCAGCATTTT | TRBJ1-5 | TRBV15 | NA | NA
CASSQQVFPGQGGTGELFF | TGTGCCAGCAGCCAACAGGTTTTTCCGGGACAGGGCGGCACCGGGGAGCTGTTTTTT | TRBJ2-2 | TRBV3-1/TRBV3-2 | TRBD1 | NA
CASSLGQGANSPLHF | TGCGCCAGCAGCCTAGGACAGGGGGCCAATTCACCCCTCCACTTT | TRBJ1-6 | TRBV5-1 | TRBD1 | NA
CASSLVVSANTGELFF | TGTGCCAGCAGCTTAGTGGTCAGCGCGAACACCGGGGAGCTGTTTTTT | TRBJ2-2 | TRBV7-6 | NA | NA
CASSLRERTSRSEQFF | TGTGCCAGCAGCCTCCGGGAGAGGACCTCCCGGTCTGAGCAGTTCTTC | TRBJ2-1 | TRBV14 | NA | once
CASSPGGLAGGSEKLFF | TGTGCCAGCAGCCCTGGGGGCCTGGCAGGAGGAAGTGAAAAACTGTTTTTT | TRBJ1-4 | TRBV5-4 | NA | NA
CASTPQGQGAGQPQHF | TGTGCCAGTACCCCACAGGGACAGGGGGCAGGGCAGCCCCAGCATTTT | TRBJ1-5 | TRBV19 | TRBD1 | NA
CASTQPPGKDNSPLHF | TGTGCCAGCACCCAGCCACCAGGGAAGGATAATTCACCCCTCCACTTT | TRBJ1-6 | TRBV28 | NA | NA
CASSFEFGGRGKNSPLHF | TGCGCCAGCAGCTTCGAGTTCGGGGGTAGGGGTAAGAATTCACCCCTCCACTTT | TRBJ1-6 | TRBV5-1 | NA | NA
CAWTPRGGQKSPLHF | TGTGCCTGGACCCCACGGGGAGGGCAAAAGTCACCCCTCCACTTT | TRBJ1-6 | TRBV30 | NA | NA
CASSLWTSGGYNTGELFF | TGTGCCAGCAGCCTGTGGACTAGCGGGGGGTACAACACCGGGGAGCTGTTTTTT | TRBJ2-2 | TRBV3-1/TRBV3-2 | TRBD2 | NA
CASSPPGGTGEQYF | TGTGCCAGCAGCCCCCCCGGCGGGACGGGAGAGCAGTACTTC | TRBJ2-7 | TRBV7-2 | NA | NA
CASSLGGSGQETQYF | TGTGCCAGCAGCTTAGGCGGGAGTGGACAAGAGACCCAGTACTTC | TRBJ2-5 | TRBV7-3 | TRBD2 | once
CARPAEGATYNEQFF | TGTGCCCGCCCGGCCGAGGGGGCTACCTACAATGAGCAGTTCTTC | TRBJ2-1 | TRBV19 | TRBD1 | few
CASMGRGNQPQHF | TGTGCCAGTATGGGCAGGGGCAATCAGCCCCAGCATTTT | TRBJ1-5 | TRBV19 | NA | NA
CAWSLPGSTDTQYF | TGTGCCTGGAGCCTGCCGGGGAGCACAGATACGCAGTATTTT | TRBJ2-3 | TRBV30 | NA | once
CASSAGGTYEQYF | TGTGCCAGCAGCGCAGGGGGAACCTACGAGCAGTACTTC | TRBJ2-7 | TRBV6-5 | TRBD1 | NA
CASRAPGQSTGELFF | TGTGCCAGCAGGGCGCCGGGACAGAGTACCGGGGAGCTGTTTTTT | TRBJ2-2 | TRBV6-5 | TRBD1 | NA
CASSLDYRGSPEAFF | TGTGCCAGCAGCTTGGATTACAGGGGGTCCCCTGAAGCTTTCTTT | TRBJ1-1 | TRBV11-2 | TRBD1 | NA
CASSLDQGRTEAFF | TGCGCCAGCAGCTTGGATCAGGGGCGCACTGAAGCTTTCTTT | TRBJ1-1 | TRBV5-1 | NA | NA
CASSPSTGLNEKLFF | TGTGCCAGCAGCCCATCGACAGGCCTTAATGAAAAACTGTTTTTT | TRBJ1-4 | TRBV7-8 | NA | NA
CATAGAGTDTQYF | TGTGCCACAGCGGGAGCGGGCACAGATACGCAGTATTTT | TRBJ2-3 | TRBV6-5 | TRBD2 | NA
CSVGTSGNSQTQYF | TGCAGCGTCGGGACTAGCGGGAATAGCCAGACCCAGTACTTC | TRBJ2-5 | TRBV29-1 | TRBD2 | NA
CASSQQENTEAFF | TGTGCCAGCAGCCAACAGGAGAACACTGAAGCTTTCTTT | TRBJ1-1 | TRBV3-1/TRBV3-2 | NA | NA
CASSYFAGVVVEQYF | TGTGCCAGCAGTTATTTCGCCGGGGTGGTGGTCGAGCAGTACTTC | TRBJ2-7 | TRBV6-5 | NA | NA
CASSWKPGQLNTEAFF | TGTGCCAGCAGCTGGAAACCGGGACAATTGAACACTGAAGCTTTCTTT | TRBJ1-1 | TRBV11-2 | NA | NA
CASSLGLHTGELFF | TGTGCCAGCAGCTTAGGACTTCACACCGGGGAGCTGTTTTTT | TRBJ2-2 | TRBV11-2 | NA | NA
CASSLTANTGELFF | TGTGCCAGCAGTCTGACAGCGAACACCGGGGAGCTGTTTTTT | TRBJ2-2 | TRBV2 | NA | few
CASSRTRTSNQPQHF | TGTGCCAGCAGTCGGACACGGACGTCAAATCAGCCCCAGCATTTT | TRBJ1-5 | TRBV6-5 | NA | NA
CASSLVSGGARADTQYF | TGTGCCAGCAGCTTGGTAAGCGGGGGGGCCCGGGCAGATACGCAGTATTTT | TRBJ2-3 | TRBV5-4 | TRBD2 | few
CASMVRGVGAEAFF | TGTGCCAGCATGGTAAGGGGTGTAGGTGCTGAAGCTTTCTTT | TRBJ1-1 | TRBV2 | NA | few
CASSSARDRTYEQFF | TGTGCCAGCAGCTCAGCCCGGGACAGGACATATGAGCAGTTCTTC | TRBJ2-1 | TRBV9 | TRBD1 | once
CATSDFGYGATDTQYF | TGTGCCACCAGTGATTTCGGGTATGGGGCGACGGATACGCAGTATTTT | TRBJ2-3 | TRBV24-1 | NA | NA
CASSFEVDYGYTF | TGTGCCAGCAGCTTTGAGGTAGACTATGGCTACACCTTC | TRBJ1-2 | TRBV11-2 | NA | few
CASSQVPVISDRGGEQYF | TGTGCCAGCAGCCAAGTGCCCGTGATATCTGACAGGGGTGGCGAGCAGTACTTC | TRBJ2-7 | TRBV14 | TRBD1 | NA
CASSIGGAGYTF | TGCGCCAGCAGCATCGGGGGGGCTGGCTACACCTTC | TRBJ1-2 | TRBV5-1 | NA | NA
CASSFSGDEQFF | TGTGCCAGCAGCTTTTCAGGGGATGAGCAGTTCTTC | TRBJ2-1 | TRBV11-3 | NA | NA
CASSSPGTAYNAYEQYF | TGTGCCAGCAGCTCCCCCGGGACAGCCTATAATGCCTACGAGCAGTACTTC | TRBJ2-7 | TRBV7-9 | TRBD1 | NA
CASRPGGPVLREQYF | TGCGCCAGCCGGCCAGGGGGGCCGGTCCTGCGCGAGCAGTACTTC | TRBJ2-7 | TRBV5-1 | NA | NA
CASSLNRGHSYNSPLHF | TGTGCCAGTAGCCTAAACAGGGGACACTCCTATAATTCACCCCTCCACTTT | TRBJ1-6 | TRBV19 | TRBD1 | NA
CASSPGTGVTNEKLFF | TGTGCCAGCAGCCCAGGGACAGGGGTAACTAATGAAAAACTGTTTTTT | TRBJ1-4 | TRBV9 | TRBD1 | once
CASSFRGRNTEAFF | TGTGCCAGCAGTTTCAGGGGTCGAAACACTGAAGCTTTCTTT | TRBJ1-1 | TRBV28 | NA | NA
CASSRTGGGGQPQHF | TGTGCCAGCAGCCGAACCGGGGGGGGCGGGCAGCCCCAGCATTTT | TRBJ1-5 | TRBV14 | NA | NA
CASSPYGIAKNIQYF | TGTGCCAGCAGTCCCTATGGTATAGCCAAAAACATTCAGTACTTC | TRBJ2-4 | TRBV6-5 | NA | NA
CASRGLAGGADTQYF | TGTGCCAGCAGAGGACTAGCGGGAGGTGCAGATACGCAGTATTTT | TRBJ2-3 | TRBV6-5 | TRBD2 | NA
CAGRDLSGYTF | TGTGCCGGTCGGGACTTAAGCGGCTACACCTTC | TRBJ1-2 | TRBV2 | NA | NA
CASSYKGTGGYGYTF | TGTGCCAGCAGTTACAAAGGGACAGGGGGGTATGGCTACACCTTC | TRBJ1-2 | TRBV6-5 | TRBD1 | few
CATREITHTGLGDRGETQYF | TGTGCCACCAGGGAGATCACCCATACTGGACTGGGGGACAGGGGAGAGACCCAGTACTTC | TRBJ2-5 | TRBV24-1 | TRBD1 | NA
CASSQDPTGLNEKLFF | TGTGCCAGCAGCCAAGATCCGACAGGCTTGAATGAAAAACTGTTTTTT | TRBJ1-4 | TRBV3-1/TRBV3-2 | NA | NA
CASSSPTWTGFGQPQHF | TGTGCCAGCAGTTCCCCAACGTGGACAGGGTTTGGACAGCCCCAGCATTTT | TRBJ1-5 | TRBV6-2/TRBV6-3 | TRBD1 | NA
CATSRDGVGGSPLHF | TGTGCCACCAGCAGAGATGGGGTGGGGGGTTCACCCCTCCACTTT | TRBJ1-6 | TRBV15 | NA | NA
CASSILAGATDTQYF | TGTGCCAGTAGTATCTTAGCGGGGGCTACAGATACGCAGTATTTT | TRBJ2-3 | TRBV19 | TRBD2 | NA